These T cell receptor beta chains were read from a single sample in a study of T cells in Graves' hyperthyroidism and ophthalmopathy. TCRdb processed the multiplex PCR reads anew with MiXCR; each CDR3 protein has one entry. The profile shows more than 500,000 distinct CDR3 sequences, 40% to 50% of them singletons. The sequencing sample was made of peripheral blood or thyroid tissue (not recorded which). The receptor set was obtained from an adult woman with Graves' disease, either hyperthyroidism or ophthalmopathy (not recorded which). CDR3s include the opening cysteine and the closing phenylalanine or tryptophan. Fields, in order: V gene, D gene, clone size, J gene, CDR3 protein, CDR3 DNA. A D gene is named only where the DNA matches it firmly. Not all rows give a size; the values are once, few, many and, for expanded clones, a class.

>TRBV20-1|.|.|TRBJ1-2
CSARKGGNYGYTF
TGCAGTGCCCGTAAGGGGGGCAACTATGGCTACACCTTC
>TRBV2|TRBD1|.|TRBJ1-6
CASSPPTGVNSPLHF
TGTGCCAGCAGCCCTCCGACAGGGGTTAATTCACCCCTCCACTTT
>TRBV12-3/TRBV12-4|TRBD1|.|TRBJ1-5
CASSYGTGSRPQHF
TGTGCCAGCAGCTACGGGACAGGGAGCAGGCCCCAGCATTTT
>TRBV28|.|many|TRBJ1-1
CASTLSLSMNTEAFF
TGTGCCAGCACCCTTTCCCTATCCATGAACACTGAAGCTTTCTTT
>TRBV20-1|TRBD1|many|TRBJ1-5
CSARSPNGQGVNQPQHF
TGCAGTGCTAGATCACCCAACGGACAGGGGGTGAATCAGCCCCAGCATTTT
>TRBV5-6|.|many|TRBJ2-7
CASTPGTHQYEQYF
TGTGCCAGTACCCCCGGGACCCATCAATACGAGCAGTACTTC
>TRBV10-2|.|.|TRBJ1-2
CASSESAGFGGYTF
TGCGCCAGCAGTGAGTCGGCAGGGTTTGGTGGCTACACCTTC
>TRBV29-1|.|few|TRBJ2-3
CSGGGTDTQYF
TGCAGCGGAGGGGGCACAGATACGCAGTATTTT
>TRBV29-1|.|.|TRBJ2-7
CSGRGSEQYF
TGCAGCGGGAGGGGGTCCGAGCAGTACTTC
>TRBV11-2|.|many|TRBJ1-1
CASSLSGSGARNTEAFF
TGTGCCAGCAGCTTATCCGGGTCAGGGGCGCGGAACACTGAAGCTTTCTTT
>TRBV2|.|.|TRBJ1-3
CASSERGATIYF
TGTGCCAGCAGTGAAAGGGGGGCCACCATATATTTT
>TRBV7-8|.|.|TRBJ2-7
CASSGDSRGVTYEQYF
TGTGCCAGCAGCGGGGATTCTAGGGGAGTAACATACGAGCAGTACTTC
>TRBV10-3|.|.|TRBJ2-5
CASSPPTRGQETQYF
TGTGCCAGCTCACCTCCGACCCGAGGGCAAGAGACCCAGTACTTC
>TRBV7-2|TRBD2|.|TRBJ2-7
CASSFPGLAGYEQYF
TGTGCCAGCAGCTTTCCGGGACTAGCGGGATACGAGCAGTACTTC
>TRBV7-9|TRBD2|few|TRBJ2-7
CASSLGPLASAYEQYF
TGTGCCAGCAGCTTGGGGCCACTAGCGAGCGCCTACGAGCAGTACTTC
>TRBV28|.|.|TRBJ1-1
CASTEGGAEAFF
TGTGCCAGCACCGAAGGAGGCGCTGAAGCTTTCTTT
>TRBV15|TRBD1|many|TRBJ1-6
CATRQGNSPLHF
TGTGCCACCAGACAGGGGAATTCACCCCTCCACTTT
>TRBV15|.|.|TRBJ2-3
CATSTGRNDGDTQYF
TGTGCCACCAGCACAGGGCGGAATGATGGAGATACGCAGTATTTT
>TRBV7-6|TRBD1|many|TRBJ2-7
CASSSAGTGSSYEQYF
TGTGCCAGCAGCTCGGCCGGGACAGGGAGCTCCTACGAGCAGTACTTC
>TRBV6-1|.|many|TRBJ1-1
CASTRPGVGTEAFF
TGTGCCAGCACTCGACCGGGGGTAGGAACTGAAGCTTTCTTT
>TRBV7-3|.|.|TRBJ2-7
CASSLLIWGYEQYF
TGTGCCAGCAGCTTACTAATATGGGGCTACGAGCAGTACTTC
>TRBV29-1|.|.|TRBJ1-1
CSVVGRMGQEAFF
TGCAGCGTGGTTGGACGGATGGGCCAAGAAGCTTTCTTT
>TRBV11-1|.|many|TRBJ2-7
CASSLSGVEQYF
TGTGCCAGCAGCCTTAGTGGGGTCGAGCAGTACTTC
>TRBV2|TRBD1|many|TRBJ1-5
CASRQQGNQPQHF
TGTGCCAGCAGGCAACAGGGGAATCAGCCCCAGCATTTT
>TRBV2|TRBD1|.|TRBJ1-5
CASSRDREGETQHF
TGTGCCAGCAGCCGGGACAGGGAGGGTGAGACCCAGCATTTT
>TRBV2|.|many|TRBJ2-5
CASSGGGQETQYF
TGTGCCAGCAGTGGGGGCGGTCAAGAGACCCAGTACTTC
>TRBV14|.|many|TRBJ2-5
CASSQNVRGETQYF
TGTGCCAGCAGCCAAAACGTGAGGGGAGAGACCCAGTACTTC
>TRBV2|TRBD2|.|TRBJ2-5
CASSRGRAETQYF
TGTGCCAGCAGTCGTGGGAGGGCTGAGACCCAGTACTTC
>TRBV12-3/TRBV12-4|.|many|TRBJ1-5
CASSRGGIQPQHF
TGTGCCAGCAGTCGGGGAGGGATTCAGCCCCAGCATTTT
>TRBV20-1|TRBD1|.|TRBJ2-6
CSASRDSYSGANVLTF
TGCAGTGCTAGTAGGGACAGTTACTCTGGGGCCAACGTCCTGACTTTC
>TRBV29-1|.|few|TRBJ2-7
CSVEGAAYEQYF
TGCAGCGTTGAAGGGGCGGCCTACGAGCAGTACTTC
>TRBV7-2|TRBD1|few|TRBJ1-2
CASSPRTGDDGYTF
TGTGCCAGCAGCCCCCGGACAGGGGACGATGGCTACACCTTC
>TRBV19|TRBD1|many|TRBJ1-2
CASSPGQAGGYTF
TGTGCCAGTAGTCCCGGACAGGCAGGAGGCTACACCTTC